The 2 T cell receptor beta chains presented below share a single source sample, sequenced in a study of blood T cell repertoires in COVID-19. The method was immunoSEQ multiplex PCR; TCRdb's version includes in-frame clones alone and lacks a portion of them. The sample includes 55,000 to 75,000 clones, 79% seen only once; the top ten take over 3%. Sequenced sample: peripheral blood. These receptors were obtained from a man between 60 and 75 years old with acute or convalescent COVID-19.

The chain employs TRBV5-8 and TRBJ1-1; D gene unclear. The CDR3 sequence is 14 residues long. Trimming took off 2 bases at V and 4 bases at J, with 12 bases between the two ends. The germline V gene has CDR1 SGHTS and CDR2 YDEGEE. CDR3 residues: CASSLEELGTEAFF. CDR3 in DNA: TGTGCCAGCAGCTTAGAGGAGCTGGGCACTGAAGCTTTCTTT. Full variable domain (remainder filled in from reference TRBV5-8 and TRBJ1-1): EAGVTQSPTHLIKTRGQQATLRCSPISGHTSVYWYQQALGLGLQFLLWYDEGEERNRGNFPPRFSGRQFPNYSSELNVNALELEDSALYLCASSLEELGTEAFFGQGTRLTVV.

The J gene is TRBJ2-7, the V gene TRBV27; 9 nucleotides agree with TRBD1. CDR1 and CDR2 from the germline V gene are MNHEY and SMNVEV (reference sequence). This CDR3 spans 15 amino acids. Trimming at V came to 3 bases and at J to 5 bases, leaving 8 bases not matched to a gene. The CDR3 sequence is CASSLPGTGQDEQYF. In nucleotides, the CDR3 is TGTGCCAGCAGTTTGCCCGGGACAGGGCAGGACGAGCAGTACTTC.